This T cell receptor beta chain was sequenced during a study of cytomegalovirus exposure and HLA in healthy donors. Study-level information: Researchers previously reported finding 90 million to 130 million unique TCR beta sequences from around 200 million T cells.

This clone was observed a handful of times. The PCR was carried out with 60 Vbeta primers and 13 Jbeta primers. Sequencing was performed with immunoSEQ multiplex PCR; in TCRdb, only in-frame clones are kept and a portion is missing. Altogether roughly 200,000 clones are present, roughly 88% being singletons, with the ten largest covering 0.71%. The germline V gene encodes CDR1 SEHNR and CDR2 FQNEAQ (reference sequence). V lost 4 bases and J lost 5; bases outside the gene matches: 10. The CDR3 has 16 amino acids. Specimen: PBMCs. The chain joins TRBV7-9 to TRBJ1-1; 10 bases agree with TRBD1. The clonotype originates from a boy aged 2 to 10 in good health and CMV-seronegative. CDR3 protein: CASSWKTGGIGTEAFF. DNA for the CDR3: TGTGCCAGCAGCTGGAAGACAGGGGGCATAGGGACTGAAGCTTTCTTT.